Listed here are 13 T cell receptor beta chains from one sample, sequenced in a study of regulatory T cells in long-lasting Graves disease. Time point indicated: persistent/refractory GD, antithyroid drugs over 5 years with positive TRAb. With RNA extracted from PBMCs as input, the TCR library was made. Arm-PCR of CDR3 regions and iRepertoire HTBI primers were used to build TCR beta libraries. TCRdb used MiXCR to reprocess the multiplex PCR reads, holding one entry per CDR3 protein. The sample holds 700,000 or so distinct CDR3 sequences, around 32% seen once. This specimen was peripheral blood mononuclear cells (PBMCs), taken when the disease was refractory, from a patient treated with antithyroid drugs. The source of these receptors is a female donor with Graves disease.

The chain couples TRBV7-9 to TRBJ2-5; 9 nucleotides line up with TRBD1. This CDR3 region has 16 residues. Trimming removed 4 bases from V and 4 bases from J; junction bases left unmatched: 10. Germline loops: CDR1 SEHNR, CDR2 FQNEAQ (reference sequence). CDR3 sequence (DNA): TGTGCCAGCAGCTCCCGGGACAGGGTCGGAGGAGAGACCCAGTACTTC. This encodes CASSSRDRVGGETQYF.

This clonotype was seen repeatedly, ten times or more. CDR3 DNA sequence: TGTGCCAGCACCCGAGGGGGACACTATGGCTACACCTTC. This gives the protein CASTRGGHYGYTF. The chain uses TRBV28 and TRBJ1-2; D perhaps matches TRBD1 (6 bases). The CDR3 length is 13 residues. The V gene lost 7 bases and the J gene lost 3 bases, with 12 bases spanning the gap. Germline V gives CDR1 MDHEN, CDR2 SYDVKM.

This clonotype was found a few times. The chain employs TRBV7-9 and TRBJ1-5, with D perhaps matching TRBD1 (5 bases). The CDR3 extends over 14 amino acids. CDR1 is SEHNR, CDR2 FQNEAQ, per germline (reference sequence). V lost 6 bases to trimming and J lost 6 bases, with 15 bases between them. The CDR3 DNA reads as TGTGCCAGCAGTCGGGGCCTCGAGGGTCAGCCCCAGCATTTT. It specifies CASSRGLEGQPQHF. Full variable domain (missing parts from reference TRBV7-9 and TRBJ1-5): DTGVSQNPRHKITKRGQNVTFRCDPISEHNRLYWYRQTLGQGPEFLTYFQNEAQLEKSRLLSDRFSAERPKGSFSTLEIQRTEQGDSAMYLCASSRGLEGQPQHFGDGTRLSIL.

This clonotype was seen at least ten times. The DNA for the CDR3 is TGTGCCAGCAGTTTAATAGAGGGAGGGAACACTGAAGCTTTCTTT. Its protein product is CASSLIEGGNTEAFF. The chain recombines TRBV12-3 or TRBV12-4 with TRBJ1-1; no clear D gene. The CDR3 has 15 amino acids. Trimming stripped 2 bases from V and 1 base from J, with 11 bases between.

The chain combines TRBV14 with TRBJ1-3; D ambiguous. V was cut by 1 base and J by 3 bases, with 7 bases left in between. The CDR3 consists of 14 residues. Germline values: CDR1 SGHDN, CDR2 FVKESK. The DNA of the CDR3 is TGTGCCAGCAGCCAAGGGGGATTTGGAAACACCATATATTTT. This gives the protein CASSQGGFGNTIYF.

Only a few counts were recorded for this clonotype. The chain uses TRBV3-1 and TRBJ2-5, with D maybe TRBD2 (6 bases). Germline loops: CDR1 LGHDT, CDR2 YNNKEL (reference sequence). V was trimmed by 0 bases and J by 1 base, leaving 9 bases between them. This CDR3 comprises 15 residues. As DNA, the CDR3 is TGTGCCAGCAGCCAAGAGGGGGGAACCCAAGAGACCCAGTACTTC. Protein product: CASSQEGGTQETQYF.

This clonotype was detected ten times or more. The chain uses TRBV14 and TRBJ2-2, with TRBD1 matching over 9 bases. After removal of 4 bases from V and 7 bases from J, the junction contained 7 bases not matched to a gene. CDR3 size: 15 residues. Germline V gene sequence: CDR1 SGHDN, CDR2 FVKESK. The CDR3 coding sequence is TGTGCCAGCAGCCCGGGACAGGGTTATGGCGGGGAGCTGTTTTTT. Translation: CASSPGQGYGGELFF.

This clonotype was seen repeatedly, ten times or more. V and J are TRBV12-3 or TRBV12-4 and TRBJ1-1; D call uncertain. Trimming took 8 bases from V and 5 from J, leaving 15 bases between them. The CDR3 sequence is 13 residues long. CDR3 sequence (DNA): TGTGCCAGCTTTACGTGGGCAATAACTGAAGCTTTCTTT. Translating gives CASFTWAITEAFF.

This clonotype was detected only a few times. The chain couples TRBV27 to TRBJ1-2; 7 positions match TRBD1. Germline assignment: CDR1 MNHEY and CDR2 SMNVEV (reference sequence). V shed 3 bases and J 6 bases; nucleotides not matched to a gene: 7. The CDR3 length is 14 residues. The chain's CDR3 is CASSFRTGVDGYTF. DNA for the CDR3: TGTGCCAGCAGTTTCCGGACAGGAGTGGATGGCTACACCTTC.

The DNA of the CDR3 is TGCGCCAGCAGCCCCCCTAGCGGGCAGAACACCGGGGAGCTGTTTTTT. This encodes CASSPPSGQNTGELFF. The rearrangement links TRBV4-1 to TRBJ2-2, with 8 bases lining up with TRBD2. The CDR3 has 16 residues. V lost 4 bases, J lost 1 base, and 5 bases stayed unmatched. The germline V gene encodes CDR1 MGHRA and CDR2 YSYEKL.

Many counts were recorded for this clonotype. The J gene is TRBJ1-6, the V gene TRBV5-1; no clear D gene. V was cut by 4 bases and J by 10 bases, with 21 bases left in between. CDR1 and CDR2 (germline): SGHRS, YFSETQ. The CDR3 is made up of 16 amino acids. DNA of the CDR3: TGCGCCAGCAGCGCGGACTCGGGAAGCGGTGCATCACCCCTCCACTTT. This codes for CASSADSGSGASPLHF.

This clonotype was picked up one time. The chain carries TRBV6-2 or TRBV6-3 and TRBJ1-5, with D unresolved. V was trimmed by 7 bases and J by 5 bases, leaving 12 bases between them. Germline V gene lookup returns CDR1 MNHEY and CDR2 SVGEGT. This CDR3 region has 13 residues. In DNA, the CDR3 is TGTGCCAGCACCGATGACCGGGATCAGCCCCAGCATTTT. Encoded protein: CASTDDRDQPQHF.

The chain combines TRBV20-1 with TRBJ2-5, with D possibly TRBD2 on 6 matching bases. There are 12 residues in the CDR3. Trimming took off 8 bases at V and 5 bases at J, with 15 bases between the two ends. The germline V gene has CDR1 DFQATT and CDR2 SNEGSKA (reference sequence). CDR3 residues: CSTGPSGETQYF. In DNA form, the CDR3 reads TGCAGTACGGGCCCCAGCGGGGAGACCCAGTACTTC.